This entry is about one T cell receptor (beta chain). The antigen remains unidentified. Compared with germline, one end of the junction differs, possibly owing to a read error. CDR1 MNHEY and CDR2 SMNVEV come from the germline V gene (reference sequence). The CDR3 contains 17 residues. These data originate in a study of glioma-infiltrating T cells. Study conclusions and caveats: Very few CDR3 sequences were shared between tissue and blood. Above-expected tissue-blood divergence occurred in all gliomas, most in low-grade ones.

Amplification of TCR alpha and beta CDR3 regions from RNA used iRepertoire nested multiplex PCR. Tissue mRNA or PBMC total RNA, roughly 100-400 ng, went into one-step reverse transcription and amplification. TCRdb redid the calling of the multiplex PCR reads with MiXCR, one entry per CDR3 protein. The sample has over 130,000 distinct CDR3 sequences; around 40% are singletons. The genes are TRBV27 and TRBJ2-3; either TRBD1 or TRBD2 may fit D (6 bases each). This receptor was identified in a human donor with low-grade glioma or glioblastoma, undergoing nonglioma brain surgery, or in good health (not recorded which). Sequenced: glioma tissue, nonneoplastic brain tissue, or PBMCs (not recorded which). The CDR3 DNA reads TGTGCCAGCAGTCCCCTGAGGGGGAGGACCCACACAGGTACGCAGTATTTT. Its protein product is CASSPLRGRTHTGTQYF.